This paragraph covers one T cell receptor (beta chain) sequence. The ends lost 3 bases at V and 4 bases at J; junction bases unmatched: 6. The germline CDR1 and CDR2 sequences are MNHEY and SVGEGT. The CDR3 is 14 residues long. This sample is drawn from a study of human T cells and chemical hapten exposure. MiXCR, run by TCRdb on the RACE reads, gives a single entry per CDR3 protein. This repertoire shows 65,000 to 80,000 distinct CDR3 sequences, around a tenth found once; its top ten account for 1.4%. Time point meaning: patch test 1, 2 weeks after DPC sensitization. Sample treatment: therapeutic diphenylcyclopropenone sensitization with weekly scalp DPC.

The rearrangement uses TRBV6-2 or TRBV6-3 and TRBJ2-7, with 7 bases aligning to TRBD2. Specimen: whole blood, collected in connection with sensitization to the hapten diphenylcyclopropenone (DPC). The sequence derives from a woman aged 45-59 years with alopecia areata. Some clones in this sample may be carry-over from other donors' samples. CDR3 region: CASSYRLREYEQYF. The CDR3 nucleotides read TGTGCCAGCAGTTATAGATTGCGGGAGTACGAGCAGTACTTC.